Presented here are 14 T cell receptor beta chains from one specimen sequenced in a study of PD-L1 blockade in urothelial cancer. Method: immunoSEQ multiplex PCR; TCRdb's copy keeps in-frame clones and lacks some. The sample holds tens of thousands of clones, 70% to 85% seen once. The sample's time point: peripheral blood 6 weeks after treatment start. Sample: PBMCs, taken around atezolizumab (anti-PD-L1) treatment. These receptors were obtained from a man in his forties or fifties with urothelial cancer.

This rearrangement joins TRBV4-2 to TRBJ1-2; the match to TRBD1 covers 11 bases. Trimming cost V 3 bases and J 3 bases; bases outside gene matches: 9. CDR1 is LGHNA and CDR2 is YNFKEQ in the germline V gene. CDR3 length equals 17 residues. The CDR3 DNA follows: TGTGCCAGCAGCCATCACCAACGGGACAGGGGGGACTATGGCTACACCTTC. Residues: CASSHHQRDRGDYGYTF.

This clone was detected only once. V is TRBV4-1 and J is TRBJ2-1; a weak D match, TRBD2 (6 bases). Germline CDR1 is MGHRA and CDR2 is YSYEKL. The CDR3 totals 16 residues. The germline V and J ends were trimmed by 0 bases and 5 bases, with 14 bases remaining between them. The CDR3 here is CASSQDQLGGDNEQFF. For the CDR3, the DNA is TGCGCCAGCAGCCAAGATCAATTAGGAGGGGACAATGAGCAGTTCTTC.

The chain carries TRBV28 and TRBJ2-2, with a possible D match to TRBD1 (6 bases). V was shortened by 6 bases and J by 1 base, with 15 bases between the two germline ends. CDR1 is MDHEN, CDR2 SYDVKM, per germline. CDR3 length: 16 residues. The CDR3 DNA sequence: TGTGCCAGCAGAACCACCGACAGGAGGAACACCGGGGAGCTGTTTTTT. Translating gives CASRTTDRRNTGELFF.

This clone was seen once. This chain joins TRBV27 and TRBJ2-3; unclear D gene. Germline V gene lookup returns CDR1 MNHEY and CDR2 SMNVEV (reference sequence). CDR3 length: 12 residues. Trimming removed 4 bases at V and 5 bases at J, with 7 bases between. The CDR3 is CASSSTLDTQYF. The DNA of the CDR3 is TGTGCCAGCAGTTCTACTTTAGATACGCAGTATTTT.

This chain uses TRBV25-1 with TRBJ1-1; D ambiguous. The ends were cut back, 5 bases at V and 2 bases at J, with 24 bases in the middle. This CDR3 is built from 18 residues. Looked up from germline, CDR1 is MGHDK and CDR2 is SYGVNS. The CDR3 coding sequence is TGTGCCAGCAGTAACATGGCGGCCGGAGGGAGGAACAACACTGAAGCTTTCTTT. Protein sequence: CASSNMAAGGRNNTEAFF. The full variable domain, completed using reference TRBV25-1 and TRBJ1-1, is EADIYQTPRYLVIGTGKKITLECSQTMGHDKMYWYQQDPGMELHLIHYSYGVNSTEKGDLSSESTVSRIRTEHFPLTLESARPSHTSQYLCASSNMAAGGRNNTEAFFGQGTRLTVV.

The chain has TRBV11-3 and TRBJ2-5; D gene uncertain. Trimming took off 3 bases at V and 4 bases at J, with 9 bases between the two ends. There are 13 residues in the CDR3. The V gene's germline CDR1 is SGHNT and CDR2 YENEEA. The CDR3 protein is CASSFRVTETQYF. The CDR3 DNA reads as TGTGCCAGCAGCTTTCGGGTGACAGAGACCCAGTACTTC.

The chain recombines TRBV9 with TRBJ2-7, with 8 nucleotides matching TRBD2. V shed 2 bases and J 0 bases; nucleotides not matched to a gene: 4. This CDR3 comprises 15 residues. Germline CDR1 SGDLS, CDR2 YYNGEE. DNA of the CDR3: TGTGCCAGCAGCGTCGGGACTAGGGACTCCTACGAGCAGTACTTC. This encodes CASSVGTRDSYEQYF.

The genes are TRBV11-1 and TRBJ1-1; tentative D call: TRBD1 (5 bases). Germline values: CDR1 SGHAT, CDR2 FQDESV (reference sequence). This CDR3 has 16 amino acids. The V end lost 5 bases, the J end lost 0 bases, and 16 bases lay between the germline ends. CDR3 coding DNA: TGTGCCAGCAGCCCCTCACGGGGGACGGTGAACACTGAAGCTTTCTTT. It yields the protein CASSPSRGTVNTEAFF.

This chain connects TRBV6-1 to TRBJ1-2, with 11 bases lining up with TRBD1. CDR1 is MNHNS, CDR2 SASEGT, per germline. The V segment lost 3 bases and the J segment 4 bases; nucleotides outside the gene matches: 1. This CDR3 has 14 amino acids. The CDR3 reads CASSDGTGGYGYTF. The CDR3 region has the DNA TGTGCCAGCAGTGATGGGACAGGGGGCTATGGCTACACCTTC.

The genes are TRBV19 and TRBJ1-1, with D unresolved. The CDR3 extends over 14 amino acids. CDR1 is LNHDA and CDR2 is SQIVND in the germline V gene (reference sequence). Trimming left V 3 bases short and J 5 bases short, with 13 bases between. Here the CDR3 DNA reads TGTGCCAGTAGTATTGGAGGGAGCTGGACTGAAGCTTTCTTT. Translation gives CASSIGGSWTEAFF.

The chain's CDR3 is CASSSRQVSGNTIYF. The CDR3 bases are TGTGCCAGTAGTTCTCGACAGGTCTCTGGAAACACCATATATTTT. This chain links TRBV19 with TRBJ1-3; a weak D match, TRBD1 (6 bases). The CDR3 runs to 15 residues. Germline CDR1 is LNHDA and CDR2 is SQIVND (reference sequence). The V end lost 5 bases, the J end lost 0 bases, and 11 bases lay between the germline ends.

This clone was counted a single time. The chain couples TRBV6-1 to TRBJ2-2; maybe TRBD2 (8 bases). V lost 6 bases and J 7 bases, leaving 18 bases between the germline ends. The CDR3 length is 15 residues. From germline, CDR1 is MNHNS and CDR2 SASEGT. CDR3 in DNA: TGTGCCAGCAGGAGGGGGCGGGGGGCCCACGGGGAGCTGTTTTTT. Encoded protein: CASRRGRGAHGELFF.

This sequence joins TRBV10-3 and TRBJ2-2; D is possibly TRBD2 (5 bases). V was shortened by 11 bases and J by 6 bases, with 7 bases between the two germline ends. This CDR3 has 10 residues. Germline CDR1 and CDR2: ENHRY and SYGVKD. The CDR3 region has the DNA TGTGCCTCGGGGTCCGGGGAGCTGTTTTTT. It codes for CASGSGELFF.

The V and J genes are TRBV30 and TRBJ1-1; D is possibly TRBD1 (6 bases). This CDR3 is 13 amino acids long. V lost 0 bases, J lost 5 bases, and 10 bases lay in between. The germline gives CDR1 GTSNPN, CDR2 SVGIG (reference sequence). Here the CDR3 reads CAWSVHTGTEAFF. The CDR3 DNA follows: TGTGCCTGGAGTGTACACACAGGGACTGAAGCTTTCTTT.